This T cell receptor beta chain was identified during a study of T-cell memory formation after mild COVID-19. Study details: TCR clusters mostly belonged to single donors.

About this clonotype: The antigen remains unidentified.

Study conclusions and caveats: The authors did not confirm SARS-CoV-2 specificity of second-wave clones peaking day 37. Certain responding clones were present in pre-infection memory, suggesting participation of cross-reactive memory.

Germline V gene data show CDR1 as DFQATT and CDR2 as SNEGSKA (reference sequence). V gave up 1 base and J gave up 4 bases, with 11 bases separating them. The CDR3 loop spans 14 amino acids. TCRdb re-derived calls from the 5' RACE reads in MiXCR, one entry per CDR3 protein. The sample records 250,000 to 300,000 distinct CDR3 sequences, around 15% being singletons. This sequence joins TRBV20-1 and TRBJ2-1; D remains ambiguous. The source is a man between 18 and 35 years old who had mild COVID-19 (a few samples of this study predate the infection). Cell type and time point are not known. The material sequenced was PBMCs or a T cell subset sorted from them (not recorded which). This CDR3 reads CSARAQGPYNEQFF. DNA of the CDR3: TGCAGTGCTAGAGCGCAAGGCCCTTACAATGAGCAGTTCTTC.